The 15 T cell receptor beta chains in this list originate from one sample, sequenced in a study of immune evolution from preneoplasia to lung adenocarcinoma. Sequencing was performed with immunoSEQ multiplex PCR; in TCRdb, only in-frame clones are kept and a portion is missing. Seen here are 25,000 to 30,000 clones, 65% to 75% observed once, and the top ten hold roughly 5.8%. Sequencing was performed on FFPE invasive lung adenocarcinoma tissue. The receptors shown here come from a person between 60 and 69 years old with invasive lung adenocarcinoma. Some clones in this sample may be carry-over from other donors' samples.

This rearrangement joins TRBV5-1 to TRBJ2-5; unclear D gene. Deletions cut 3 bases from V and 5 bases from J, with 11 bases between. Per germline, CDR1 SGHRS and CDR2 YFSETQ. The CDR3 length is 13 residues. The CDR3 DNA is TGCGCCAGCAGCTCGATGATTGGGGAGACCCAGTACTTC. Its translation is CASSSMIGETQYF.

The chain recombines TRBV29-1 with TRBJ2-7; TRBD2 matches at 7 bases. Trimming removed 4 bases from V and 0 bases from J; junction bases left unmatched: 0. Looked up from germline, CDR1 is SQVTM and CDR2 is ANQGSEA. This CDR3 has 12 residues. CDR3: CSVAGGSYEQYF. The CDR3 DNA reads as TGCAGCGTTGCGGGAGGCTCCTACGAGCAGTACTTC.

The rearrangement uses TRBV5-1 and TRBJ2-1; perhaps TRBD1 as D (6 bases). The CDR3 is 15 amino acids. Germline CDR1 and CDR2: SGHRS and YFSETQ. Between the trimmed V and J ends, which lost 1 base and 7 bases, there was a span of 15 bases. The CDR3 is CASSLYPVRGNEQFF. As DNA, the CDR3 is TGCGCCAGCAGCTTGTATCCGGTGAGGGGGAATGAGCAGTTCTTC.

V usage is TRBV5-1 and J usage is TRBJ1-2, with TRBD1 identical over 8 bases. Germline assignment: CDR1 SGHRS and CDR2 YFSETQ. The junction had 4 bases not matched to a gene; V was cut back by 4 bases and J by 8 bases. The CDR3 sequence is 12 residues long. For the CDR3, the DNA is TGCGCCAGCAGCCAACAGGGGGACGGCTACACCTTC. It is translated as CASSQQGDGYTF.

The chain couples TRBV9 to TRBJ1-4; weak D call: TRBD1 (5 bases). The CDR3 covers 14 residues. V was clipped by 0 bases and J by 3 bases, with 6 bases between them. Germline CDR1 and CDR2: SGDLS and YYNGEE. The CDR3 DNA reads TGTGCCAGCAGCGTAGGGGGGGCTAATGAAAAACTGTTTTTT. This encodes CASSVGGANEKLFF.

This clone was seen a few times. The chain is built from TRBV10-1 and TRBJ2-2, with D possibly TRBD1 on 5 matching bases. Trimming removed 2 bases at V and 4 bases at J, with 8 bases between. The germline gives CDR1 WNHNN, CDR2 SYGVQD (reference sequence). This CDR3 is built from 14 residues. CDR3 bases: TGCGCCAGCAGTGAGGCAGGGCCCACCGGGGAGCTGTTTTTT. Translating gives CASSEAGPTGELFF.

The CDR3, as DNA: TGTGCCAGCAGCGTGTCTCCCACAGATACGCAGTATTTT. Protein: CASSVSPTDTQYF. The chain links TRBV9 to TRBJ2-3; D unresolved. This CDR3 has 13 residues. CDR1 and CDR2 (germline): SGDLS, YYNGEE. The ends were cut back, 2 bases at V and 2 bases at J, with 6 bases in the middle.

This chain joins TRBV19 and TRBJ1-4; possibly TRBD1 for D (5 bases). The CDR3 extends over 14 amino acids. V lost 5 bases and J 8 bases, leaving 15 bases between the germline ends. The germline gives CDR1 LNHDA, CDR2 SQIVND (reference sequence). The CDR3 bases are TGTGCCAGTAGTCCCGGGACCGCCCCCGAAAAACTGTTTTTT. It codes for CASSPGTAPEKLFF.

The chain uses TRBV7-9 and TRBJ1-2; tentative D call: TRBD1 (5 bases). Trimming removed 2 bases from V and 4 bases from J, with 8 bases in between. This CDR3 is 13 amino acids long. The germline V gene encodes CDR1 SEHNR and CDR2 FQNEAQ (reference sequence). CDR3 sequence (DNA): TGTGCCAGCAGCTTATTTCAGGGCTATGGCTACACCTTC. Residues: CASSLFQGYGYTF.

This clone was found once. This chain joins TRBV28 and TRBJ1-1, with unresolved D. This CDR3 is built from 12 residues. The V end was cut by 3 bases, the J end by 10 bases, with 12 bases between. The V gene's germline CDR1 is MDHEN and CDR2 SYDVKM. The CDR3 DNA sequence: TGTGCCAGCAGTTTCCCAATGAGAGGAGCTTTCTTT. Amino acid sequence: CASSFPMRGAFF.

This chain links TRBV5-1 with TRBJ2-1; 12 nucleotides line up with TRBD2. V trimming: 1 base; J trimming: 8 bases; junction bases outside the gene matches: 4. The CDR3 runs to 15 residues. CDR1 and CDR2 from the germline V gene are SGHRS and YFSETQ. CDR3 region: CASSLRSSGRDEQFF. In nucleotides, the CDR3 is TGCGCCAGCAGCTTGAGATCTAGCGGGAGGGATGAGCAGTTCTTC.

The chain combines TRBV10-1 with TRBJ2-3; TRBD1 agrees at 10 bases. V lost 5 bases, J lost 6 bases, and 5 bases stayed unmatched. This CDR3 comprises 14 residues. Germline V CDR1 and CDR2: WNHNN, SYGVQD (reference sequence). The CDR3: CASSRGTGADTQYF. In DNA, the CDR3 is TGCGCCAGCAGTCGAGGGACAGGGGCGGATACGCAGTATTTT.

The V call is TRBV19, the J call TRBJ2-2; 8 nucleotides align to TRBD2. Germline V lookup: CDR1 LNHDA, CDR2 SQIVND (reference sequence). This CDR3 is 15 amino acids long. J was trimmed by 3 bases and V by 6 bases; bases with no gene match: 6. The CDR3 spells CASSKRESDTGELFF. The CDR3 DNA follows: TGTGCCAGTAGCAAGCGGGAGTCCGACACCGGGGAGCTGTTTTTT.

The chain carries TRBV14 and TRBJ2-2, with a tentative D call TRBD1 (6 bases). Trimming took off 4 bases at V and 0 bases at J, with 12 bases between the two ends. CDR3 size: 16 residues. Germline CDR1 is SGHDN and CDR2 is FVKESK. CDR3 protein: CASSRGHPANTGELFF. The DNA for the CDR3 is TGTGCCAGCAGCCGGGGACATCCCGCGAACACCGGGGAGCTGTTTTTT.

The rearrangement links TRBV9 to TRBJ2-2; D is possibly TRBD2 (5 bases). V was trimmed by 2 bases and J by 4 bases, leaving 12 bases between them. The CDR3 sequence is 15 residues long. Germline V gives CDR1 SGDLS, CDR2 YYNGEE. The CDR3 loop is CASSVKDSATGELFF. As DNA, the CDR3 is TGTGCCAGCAGCGTTAAGGACTCAGCCACCGGGGAGCTGTTTTTT.